This passage covers 20 T cell receptor beta chains from one sample sequenced in a study of blood T cell repertoires in COVID-19. Generated by immunoSEQ multiplex PCR, the TCRdb table keeps only in-frame clones and is missing some. The repertoire includes roughly 100,000 clones, around 87% of them detected once, and less than 20% sits in the top ten. Sequencing was carried out using peripheral blood. These TCRs come from a human donor in a cohort sampled during active COVID-19.

This chain links TRBV7-9 with TRBJ2-1, with 8 bases matching TRBD2. Germline assignment: CDR1 SEHNR and CDR2 FQNEAQ (reference sequence). The CDR3 covers 15 residues. V lost 2 bases, J lost 7 bases, and 7 bases stayed unmatched. CDR3 sequence: CASSLRGSGTNEQFF. The CDR3, as DNA: TGTGCCAGCAGCTTACGGGGTAGCGGGACAAATGAGCAGTTCTTC.

The J gene is TRBJ2-2, the V gene TRBV7-9, with 10 positions matching TRBD1. V shed 5 bases, J shed 6 bases, and the junction held 6 bases outside the gene matches. The germline CDR1 and CDR2 sequences are SEHNR and FQNEAQ (reference sequence). This CDR3 spans 15 amino acids. This CDR3 reads CASSPGQGFAGELFF. The CDR3 DNA reads TGTGCCAGCAGCCCGGGACAGGGGTTCGCCGGGGAGCTGTTTTTT.

The CDR3 DNA follows: TGTGCCAGCAGCCAAGAATTGTGGGGGGGAAATGAAAAACTGTTTTTT. As protein: CASSQELWGGNEKLFF. The genes are TRBV3-1 (or the pseudogene TRBV3-2) and TRBJ1-4; D is possibly TRBD1 (5 bases). Trimming took off 0 bases at V and 5 bases at J, with 13 bases between the two ends. The V gene's germline CDR1 is LGHDT and CDR2 YNNKEL (reference sequence). This CDR3 region has 16 residues.

The V and J genes are TRBV21-1 and TRBJ2-7; TRBD2 is the table's D call and was not checked against the DNA. TRBV21-1 constitutes a pseudogene. The CDR3 runs 14 residues. CDR3 in amino acids: CASSKFREYYEQYF. CDR3 coding DNA: TGTGCCAGCAGCAAATTTCGTGAGTACTACGAGCAGTACTTC.

The chain has TRBV6-5 and TRBJ1-5; 8 bases align to TRBD1. This CDR3 is built from 15 residues. V trimming: 7 bases; J trimming: 2 bases; junction bases outside the gene matches: 7. CDR1 MNHEY and CDR2 SVGAGI come from the germline V gene. The chain's CDR3 is CASKIDRGGNQPQHF. The CDR3 DNA follows: TGTGCCAGCAAAATCGACAGGGGCGGCAATCAGCCCCAGCATTTT.

The chain recombines TRBV2 with TRBJ1-5; D might be TRBD1 (5 bases). The CDR3 runs to 14 residues. Trimming cost V 4 bases and J 7 bases, with 14 bases left between them. Germline V lookup: CDR1 SNHLY, CDR2 FYNNEI. The CDR3 region is CASSVGRGGQPQHF. CDR3 DNA: TGTGCCAGCAGTGTGGGAAGGGGTGGGCAGCCCCAGCATTTT. Full variable domain (remainder filled in from reference TRBV2 and TRBJ1-5): EPEVTQTPSHQVTQMGQEVILRCVPISNHLYFYWYRQILGQKVEFLVSFYNNEISEKSEIFDDQFSVERPDGSNFTLKIRSTKLEDSAMYFCASSVGRGGQPQHFGDGTRLSIL.

The CDR3 reads CASSHRDISYNSPLHF. For the CDR3, the DNA is TGCGCCAGCAGCCACCGGGACATCTCCTATAATTCACCCCTCCACTTT. The chain links TRBV4-1 to TRBJ1-6, with D maybe TRBD1 (6 bases). CDR1 is MGHRA and CDR2 is YSYEKL in the germline V gene. Trimming cost V 3 bases and J 0 bases, with 9 bases left between them. CDR3 size: 16 residues.

This clone was picked up one time. The genes are TRBV24-1 and TRBJ2-7; weak D call: TRBD1 (6 bases). The CDR3 length is 15 residues. V was clipped by 3 bases and J by 7 bases, with 18 bases between them. Germline-derived CDR1 and CDR2 are KGHDR and SFDVKD. CDR3 in DNA: TGTGCCACCAGTGATCCCACCCAGGGGCACTGGGAGCAGTACTTC. As protein: CATSDPTQGHWEQYF.

This clone was observed a handful of times. The chain links TRBV7-9 to TRBJ2-1; possible D gene TRBD1, 5 bases. Germline loops: CDR1 SEHNR, CDR2 FQNEAQ (reference sequence). The CDR3 is made up of 11 amino acids. The V end lost 9 bases, the J end lost 6 bases, and 9 bases lay between the germline ends. CDR3 sequence: CARGPPNEQFF. In nucleotides, the CDR3 is TGTGCCAGGGGGCCCCCCAATGAGCAGTTCTTC.

The chain has TRBV5-4 and TRBJ2-7; TRBD2 might be the D (5 bases). Trimming shortened V by 0 bases and J by 0 bases, and 13 bases separated the two germline ends. This CDR3 is built from 16 residues. The V gene's germline CDR1 is SGHNT and CDR2 YYREEE (reference sequence). CDR3 in amino acids: CASSLDLLTSSYEQYF. CDR3 sequence (DNA): TGTGCCAGCAGCTTGGATCTTTTAACTAGCTCCTACGAGCAGTACTTC.

The chain links TRBV9 to TRBJ2-3, with 11 nucleotides matching TRBD2. The V gene's germline CDR1 is SGDLS and CDR2 YYNGEE. The V segment lost 2 bases and the J segment 4 bases; nucleotides outside the gene matches: 3. This CDR3 has 15 amino acids. The CDR3 DNA sequence: TGTGCCAGCAGCGTGACTAGCGGGATGCCAGATACGCAGTATTTT. Encoded protein: CASSVTSGMPDTQYF.

This sequence joins TRBV28 and TRBJ2-2; maybe TRBD1 (6 bases). The V end was cut by 10 bases, the J end by 5 bases, with 20 bases between. This CDR3 contains 15 residues. Germline V gene sequence: CDR1 MDHEN, CDR2 SYDVKM. In nucleotides, the CDR3 is TGTGCCATTTCGCCCCCCGGACAGCCTACCGGGGAGCTGTTTTTT. This encodes CAISPPGQPTGELFF.

The V gene is TRBV27, the J gene TRBJ1-1; D unclear. Germline assignment: CDR1 MNHEY and CDR2 SMNVEV (reference sequence). This CDR3 is built from 15 residues. Trimming removed 5 bases from V and 5 bases from J, with 18 bases in between. The DNA of the CDR3 is TGTGCCAGCAGTCGTGTAGGAGGCGTCGGAACTGAAGCTTTCTTT. Translated, it gives CASSRVGGVGTEAFF.

The rearrangement links TRBV5-1 to TRBJ1-6, with D unclear. Looked up from germline, CDR1 is SGHRS and CDR2 is YFSETQ. V was pared by 2 bases and J by 7 bases, with 4 bases between. This CDR3 region has 12 residues. CDR3 amino acids: CASSFENSPLHF. CDR3 nucleotide sequence: TGCGCCAGCAGCTTCGAGAATTCACCCCTCCACTTT.

In its sample, this clone was seen a few times. The V and J genes are TRBV28 and TRBJ1-5, with a tentative D call TRBD1 (5 bases). Germline-derived CDR1 and CDR2 are MDHEN and SYDVKM. CDR3 length: 12 amino acids. Trimming cost V 7 bases and J 4 bases, with 8 bases left between them. DNA of the CDR3: TGTGCCAGCAAACAGGTTAATCAGCCCCAGCATTTT. Its protein product is CASKQVNQPQHF.

J is TRBJ1-6 and V is TRBV9; a weak D match, TRBD1 (5 bases). Trimming cost V 0 bases and J 7 bases, with 11 bases left between them. The germline V gene has CDR1 SGDLS and CDR2 YYNGEE. This CDR3 region has 15 residues. The CDR3 here is CASSVGGDLNSPLHF. Here the CDR3 DNA reads TGTGCCAGCAGCGTAGGGGGGGACCTAAATTCACCCCTCCACTTT.

V gene TRBV18 combines with J gene TRBJ1-5, with 7 bases lining up with TRBD1. Trimming at V came to 3 bases and at J to 5 bases, leaving 10 bases not matched to a gene. The CDR3 sequence is 16 residues long. Per germline, CDR1 KGHSH and CDR2 LQKENI. CDR3 protein: CASSPGWTGRDQPQHF. The DNA for the CDR3 is TGTGCCAGCTCACCTGGGTGGACAGGACGAGATCAGCCCCAGCATTTT. The full variable domain, in which reference TRBV18 and TRBJ1-5 provide the parts outside the CDR3, is NAGVMQNPRHLVRRRGQEARLRCSPMKGHSHVYWYRQLPEEGLKFMVYLQKENIIDESGMPKERFSAEFPKEGPSILRIQQVVRGDSAAYFCASSPGWTGRDQPQHFGDGTRLSIL.

The chain couples TRBV9 to TRBJ1-6, with D perhaps matching TRBD1 (6 bases). Germline V lookup: CDR1 SGDLS, CDR2 YYNGEE. The CDR3 has 15 residues. Trimming pared 0 bases from V and 7 bases from J, leaving 11 bases between. This CDR3 reads CASSVGQGTNSPLHF. The CDR3 nucleotides read TGTGCCAGCAGCGTAGGGCAGGGGACGAATTCACCCCTCCACTTT.

V and J are TRBV11-2 and TRBJ2-4, with 8 bases identical to TRBD1. V lost 3 bases, J lost 4 bases, and 17 bases stayed unmatched. Per germline, CDR1 SGHAT and CDR2 FQNNGV. CDR3 length: 19 amino acids. DNA of the CDR3: TGTGCCAGCAGCTTCCGACACGGACAGGGAGGAAACTCAAAAAACATTCAGTACTTC. This gives the protein CASSFRHGQGGNSKNIQYF. The full variable domain, its missing parts supplied by reference TRBV11-2 and TRBJ2-4, is EAGVAQSPRYKIIEKRQSVAFWCNPISGHATLYWYQQILGQGPKLLIQFQNNGVVDDSQLPKDRFSAERLKGVDSTLKIQPAKLEDSAVYLCASSFRHGQGGNSKNIQYFGAGTRLSVL.

CDR3 protein: CASSLMGSTEAFF. The CDR3 DNA reads as TGTGCCAGCAGCTTGATGGGGAGCACTGAAGCTTTCTTT. The chain uses TRBV7-3 and TRBJ1-1; no definite D call. CDR3 size: 13 residues. Germline CDR1 reads SGHTA; CDR2 reads FQGTGA. The V end was cut by 3 bases, the J end by 4 bases, with 9 bases between.